A single T cell receptor (beta chain) is shown here with its context. What it binds is unknown. The data were taken from a study of T cell repertoires in cytomegalovirus infection. In the study overall: Matching HLA type and CMV infection were both indicated by public TCR beta signatures. The study's findings and limits: Cumulative public TCR beta family frequency identified carriers of CMV plus the relevant HLA. Dominant in the ex vivo response were TCR beta clonotypes restricted by HLA-C and specific for CMV.

Trimming pared 2 bases from V and 4 bases from J, leaving 21 bases between. Germline V CDR1 and CDR2: SGHKS, YYEKEE (reference sequence). This CDR3 has 17 residues. TCRdb reprocessed the reads with MiXCR, giving one entry per CDR3 protein. The sample contains under 800,000 distinct CDR3 sequences, roughly 26% of which appear only once. This sequence originates from a human donor in good health (CMV status not recorded). Some clones in this sample may be carry-over from other donors' samples. The chain uses TRBV5-5 and TRBJ1-2, with TRBD1 as a possible D gene (6 bases). Sequenced material: CD8+ T cells from PBMCs. The CDR3 here is CASSFWTDTFPSYGYTF. The CDR3 DNA reads as TGTGCCAGCAGCTTCTGGACAGATACCTTTCCCTCCTATGGCTACACCTTC.